These T cell receptor beta chains were read from a single sample in a study of blood T cell repertoires in COVID-19. Some clones are missing from TCRdb's copy, which holds only in-frame ones; the method was immunoSEQ multiplex PCR. The sample carries some 55,000 clones, approximately 80% recorded once. The sample was peripheral blood. The receptors originated from a man in his 70s with active or convalescent COVID-19. CDR3s include the opening cysteine and the closing phenylalanine or tryptophan. A D gene is named only where the DNA matches it firmly. Some rows have no size entry. The others give once, few or many, or a class for an expanded clone.

>TRBD1|TRBV28|TRBJ1-3|.
CASSETGGSGNTIYF
TGTGCCAGCAGCGAGACAGGGGGATCAGGAAACACCATATATTTT
>TRBD2|TRBV4-3|TRBJ2-1|few
CASSQEPAGAVNEQFF
TGCGCCAGCAGCCAAGAGCCAGCGGGAGCTGTCAATGAGCAGTTCTTC
>.|TRBV11-2|TRBJ2-5|.
CASSPAGHPAETQYF
TGTGCCAGCAGCCCAGCCGGACACCCAGCGGAGACCCAGTACTTC
>.|TRBV7-9|TRBJ1-3|.
CASSLAGAGSGNTIYF
TGTGCCAGCAGCTTAGCGGGGGCAGGATCTGGAAACACCATATATTTT
>TRBD1|TRBV11-2|TRBJ2-5|.
CASSLTGGPETQYF
TGTGCCAGCAGCTTGACAGGGGGCCCAGAGACCCAGTACTTC
>TRBD1|TRBV29-1|TRBJ1-2|.
CSVVDRADGYTF
TGCAGCGTCGTTGACAGGGCGGATGGCTACACCTTC
>.|TRBV7-3|TRBJ1-3|once
CASSPGGGSGNTIYF
TGTGCCAGCAGCCCAGGCGGGGGCTCTGGAAACACCATATATTTT
>TRBD1|TRBV27|TRBJ1-5|.
CASRKGTDSNQPQHF
TGTGCCAGCAGAAAAGGGACAGATAGCAATCAGCCCCAGCATTTT
>.|TRBV6-2/TRBV6-3|TRBJ2-2|.
CASSPWATGGELFF
TGTGCCAGCAGCCCGTGGGCCACAGGCGGGGAGCTGTTTTTT
>TRBD1|TRBV7-3|TRBJ2-1|.
CASSLKWTGQNEQFF
TGTGCCAGCAGCTTAAAGTGGACAGGGCAGAATGAGCAGTTCTTC
>.|TRBV18|TRBJ1-6|.
CASSRDIGQNSPLHF
TGTGCCAGCTCCCGGGACATAGGCCAAAATTCACCCCTCCACTTT
>.|TRBV2|TRBJ2-7|once
CASSESQGNEQYF
TGTGCCAGCAGTGAATCCCAGGGGAACGAGCAGTACTTC
>.|TRBV6-4|TRBJ1-1|few
CASSDSGGGTTFF
TGTGCCAGCAGTGACTCCGGTGGGGGCACAACTTTCTTT
>TRBD1|TRBV19|TRBJ1-1|.
CASSMGQPNTEAFF
TGTGCCAGTAGTATGGGACAGCCGAACACTGAAGCTTTCTTT
>.|TRBV6-4|TRBJ1-2|.
CASSDSRAGYRRHGYTF
TGTGCCAGCAGTGACTCACGAGCTGGCTACCGGAGGCATGGCTACACCTTC
>.|TRBV18|TRBJ2-7|once
CASSPPPRQDGYEQYF
TGTGCCAGCTCACCACCCCCTAGACAGGATGGATACGAGCAGTACTTC
>TRBD2|TRBV30|TRBJ2-1|.
CAWSTSGGFYNEQFF
TGTGCCTGGTCGACTAGCGGGGGCTTCTACAATGAGCAGTTCTTC
>TRBD1|TRBV12-5|TRBJ1-6|.
CASGLDRTGASSYNSPLHF
TGTGCTAGTGGTTTGGACAGGACAGGGGCCAGCTCCTATAATTCACCCCTCCACTTT
>.|TRBV18|TRBJ1-3|.
CASSPTGVISGNTIYF
TGTGCCAGCTCACCCACAGGAGTCATCTCTGGAAACACCATATATTTT
>.|TRBV27|TRBJ2-1|few
CASTQGGSSYNEQFF
TGTGCCAGCACCCAAGGGGGTAGCTCCTACAATGAGCAGTTCTTC
>TRBD2|TRBV19|TRBJ2-4|once
CASSASGSENIQYF
TGTGCCAGTAGTGCTAGCGGGAGCGAAAACATTCAGTACTTC
>TRBD1|TRBV6-5|TRBJ2-7|few
CASRRQGMASYEQYF
TGTGCCAGCAGACGACAGGGCATGGCCTCCTACGAGCAGTACTTC
>.|TRBV12-3/TRBV12-4|TRBJ1-2|.
CASSHPQGGYTF
TGTGCCAGCAGTCATCCACAGGGAGGCTACACCTTC
>TRBD2|TRBV2|TRBJ2-1|few
CASSVSGSGEQFF
TGTGCCAGCAGTGTTAGCGGGAGTGGTGAGCAGTTCTTC
>.|TRBV24-1|TRBJ1-2|once
CATSDPTTASAGGYTF
TGTGCCACCAGTGATCCTACGACAGCGTCGGCGGGGGGCTACACCTTC
>TRBD1|TRBV4-1|TRBJ1-1|few
CASSSDRGQDTEAFF
TGCGCCAGCAGCTCGGACAGGGGGCAAGACACTGAAGCTTTCTTT
>TRBD2|TRBV29-1|TRBJ2-1|.
CSDTSGLAVYNEQFF
TGCAGCGACACATCCGGACTAGCGGTTTACAATGAGCAGTTCTTC
>.|TRBV28|TRBJ2-1|.
CASSPRGLSYNEQFF
TGTGCCAGCAGTCCCAGAGGCCTATCATACAATGAGCAGTTCTTC
>.|TRBV24-1|TRBJ2-3|.
CATSGPGEWGDTQYF
TGTGCCACCAGTGGACCCGGGGAGTGGGGAGATACGCAGTATTTT
>.|TRBV9|TRBJ1-1|.
CASRGDLGGTEAFF
TGTGCCAGCAGGGGAGACCTTGGGGGGACTGAAGCTTTCTTT
>TRBD2|TRBV4-3|TRBJ2-1|.
CASSRGAGGRNEQFF
TGCGCCAGCAGCCGTGGAGCGGGGGGGAGGAATGAGCAGTTCTTC
>TRBD1|TRBV28|TRBJ1-3|once
CASSPRSTGRNTIYF
TGTGCCAGCAGTCCCCGATCGACAGGGAGAAACACCATATATTTT
>.|TRBV11-3|TRBJ2-7|.
CASSPGAYEQYF
TGTGCCAGCAGCCCGGGAGCCTACGAGCAGTACTTC
>.|TRBV7-2|TRBJ2-1|.
CASSLSNGVHNEQFF
TGTGCCAGCAGCTTATCGAACGGGGTTCACAATGAGCAGTTCTTC
>.|TRBV11-3|TRBJ2-2|once
CASSLGRGQYTGELFF
TGTGCCAGCAGCTTAGGACGCGGACAATACACCGGGGAGCTGTTTTTT
>TRBD1|TRBV19|TRBJ1-2|.
CASRKGQVTNYGYTF
TGTGCCAGTAGGAAGGGACAGGTGACTAACTATGGCTACACCTTC
>TRBD1|TRBV7-2|TRBJ1-2|.
CASSMGQGSSGGYTF
TGTGCCAGCAGCATGGGACAGGGTTCCTCTGGTGGCTACACCTTC
>TRBD1|TRBV6-1|TRBJ2-7|.
CASSEPGQGPEQYF
TGTGCCAGCAGTGAACCGGGACAGGGACCCGAGCAGTACTTC
>.|TRBV28|TRBJ2-7|once
CASSFRMRSHEQYF
TGTGCCAGCAGTTTTAGAATGCGGTCCCACGAGCAGTACTTC
>TRBD1|TRBV5-5|TRBJ1-1|once
CASSPWGTGSTEAFF
TGTGCCAGCAGCCCCTGGGGGACAGGGTCTACTGAAGCTTTCTTT
>.|TRBV7-2|TRBJ1-2|.
CASSLGIGDGYTF
TGTGCCAGCAGCTTAGGGATAGGGGATGGCTACACCTTC
>.|TRBV18|TRBJ2-1|.
CASSLGISSSYNEQFF
TGTGCCAGCTCACTCGGGATTTCGAGCTCCTACAATGAGCAGTTCTTC
>TRBD1|TRBV5-1|TRBJ2-7|once
CASSLRAGGEQYF
TGCGCCAGCAGCTTAAGAGCAGGGGGTGAGCAGTACTTC
>TRBD1|TRBV7-9|TRBJ1-2|few
CASSRDSDHGYTF
TGTGCCAGCAGCCGGGACAGCGACCATGGCTACACCTTC
>.|TRBV7-2|TRBJ2-3|.
CASSLVAGPTDTQYF
TGTGCCAGCAGCTTAGTGGCGGGACCCACAGATACGCAGTATTTT
>.|TRBV7-6|TRBJ2-3|.
CASSLVGVRLGGSHTQYF
TGTGCCAGCAGCTTAGTAGGTGTGAGACTAGGGGGCTCGCATACGCAGTATTTT
>.|TRBV25-1|TRBJ1-5|.
CASSSSGNSNQPQHF
TGTGCCAGCAGTTCCTCAGGGAATAGCAATCAGCCCCAGCATTTT
>.|TRBV6-5|TRBJ1-3|.
CASSLGGLSGNTIYF
TGTGCCAGCAGTCTGGGGGGACTCTCTGGAAACACCATATATTTT
>TRBD1|TRBV19|TRBJ2-3|few
CASSQDRSSTDTQYF
TGTGCCAGTAGCCAGGACAGGTCAAGCACAGATACGCAGTATTTT
>TRBD1|TRBV11-3|TRBJ2-7|.
CASSLDIVQGSSYEQYF
TGTGCCAGCAGCTTAGATATCGTACAGGGGAGCTCCTACGAGCAGTACTTC
>TRBD1|TRBV7-9|TRBJ1-1|.
CASSPTGARTEAFF
TGTGCCAGCAGCCCGACAGGGGCGCGCACTGAAGCTTTCTTT
>TRBD1|TRBV11-2|TRBJ2-6|.
CASRDRDTSGANVLTF
TGTGCCAGCAGAGACAGGGACACCTCTGGGGCCAACGTCCTGACTTTC